This TCR beta chain originates from a study of PD-L1 blockade in urothelial cancer listed by TCRdb under 2017. Study-level background: Therapy was started around 2014 for all patients, and atezolizumab 1,200 mg was administered intravenously every 3 weeks. About 85% of the roughly 29 patients were males with bladder-origin urothelial cancer, and about 60% of the 29 reported a prior smoking history. An ECOG performance status of 0 or 1 was recorded for the patients, and 0 to 3 prior chemotherapy regimens had been received by the patients. Blood samples were analyzed 3 weeks after the start of treatment (second dose) and 6 weeks after the start of treatment. Blood samples gave median yields of about 150,000 T cells and 83,000 or so unique TCRs, along with a median clonality of 0.080. Somatic, immune and clinical correlates of response to PD-L1 blockade with atezolizumab in urothelial cancer were the focus of an exploratory multi-omic analysis. Pretreatment tumor samples, along with matched peripheral blood serially collected before and after atezolizumab treatment, were subjected to TCR sequencing. Durable clinical benefit meant progression-free survival longer than 6 months, and TCR features were also tested against progression-free and overall survival. In the same patients, pretreatment tumors underwent whole exome sequencing and RNA sequencing in addition to TCR sequencing. Durable clinical benefit was achieved by nine patients but not by the remaining 20. Some 30 patients had pretreatment blood TCR-seq, some 24 had at least one posttreatment blood collection, and some 24 had tumor TCR-seq. The full study reports these points: At 3 weeks after the start of treatment, tumor-associated TCR clones in peripheral blood had expanded more in patients with durable benefit (n of about 21, p = 0.022). Because of the small sample size (n ≈ 30) and the many exploratory analyses performed, the results are intended to be regarded as hypothesis-generating. Improved progression-free and overall survival was found to be associated with pretreatment peripheral blood TCR clonality below the median.

The cohort comprised 25 to 35 patients with locally advanced or metastatic urothelial carcinoma treated at Memorial Sloan Kettering on a trial protocol. Peripheral blood mononuclear cells were collected from each patient pretreatment and during treatment, giving between 1 and 8 total time points per patient. The Qiagen DNeasy Blood extraction kit was used to purify genomic DNA from total PBMCs and from tumor samples. PBMCs were collected pretreatment and during treatment and were isolated and stored as previously described. Compared with germline, V lacks 2 bases and J lacks 6 bases; bases without a gene match: 10. Via the germline V gene, CDR1 is MNHEY and CDR2 SVGAGI. The CDR3 covers 16 residues, taking in both the cysteine and the phenylalanine. The kept DNA is CDR3 alone, 48 bases in frame from the first base. As to this clone: Its antigen specificity is not known. Per-nucleotide qualities are absent, and no much larger clonotype sits a single base away.

Synthetic TCR analog templates were spiked into each PCR so that absolute template abundance could be estimated from read counts. The immunoSEQ assay used bias-controlled V and J gene primers to amplify TCRbeta CDR3 regions from genomic DNA. Sequencing of rearranged TCRbeta segments was performed at approximately 20X coverage. The authors' analysis ran thus. Clustering was used to correct sequencing errors, and CDR3s were annotated against IMGT to assign V, D and J genes. Out-of-frame and stop-codon sequences were excluded, and only productive TCRbeta rearrangements were used in downstream analyses. To compute clonality, Shannon entropy was normalized by the log of the number of unique productive sequences and then subtracted from one. Fisher's exact test with Benjamini-Hochberg correction, at a threshold of adjusted p below 0.01, was used to find clones that differed between time points or between blood and tumor. TCRdb's version of the immuneACCESS table is confined to in-frame rearrangements and falls short of the full clone set. An unresolved V gene accounts for under half of the shortfall where checked; the remainder is of unknown origin. The V and J calls and clone size come from that table; D and trimming were worked out from the DNA. The sample table shows roughly 26,000 clones, and roughly 87% are seen once. Of the sample, 2.5% to 3.5% is held by the ten largest clones.

Sequencing used PBMCs, obtained around atezolizumab (anti-PD-L1) treatment. The V and J segments used are TRBV6-5 and TRBJ2-3; 8 bases in between match TRBD1. This TCR was recovered from a man aged 50-59 years with urothelial cancer. The sequenced DNA is TGTGCCAGCAGTTACGAGGGCAGGGGGCGCGTGGATACGCAGTATTTT. This is translated as CASSYEGRGRVDTQYF.